These 3 T cell receptor beta chains originate from one sample sequenced in a study of T cell responses to AZD1222 COVID-19 vaccine. Libraries were prepared by immunoSEQ multiplex PCR; TCRdb keeps only in-frame clonotypes and omits some of them. The sample contains 160,000 or so clones, 80% to 90% of which appear only once. The material was peripheral blood, obtained 28 days after the second dose of the MenACWY control vaccine. Every receptor here comes from an adult who received the MenACWY meningococcal vaccine as a control.

The count of this clone is one. V is TRBV10-3 and J is TRBJ2-7; 13 nucleotides match TRBD2. The CDR3 runs to 14 residues. The V and J ends lost 5 bases and 6 bases, in that order; junction bases with no gene match: 4. Germline V gene data show CDR1 as ENHRY and CDR2 as SYGVKD. The CDR3 here is CAISPGLAGVEQYF. CDR3 DNA: TGTGCCATCAGTCCTGGACTAGCGGGAGTCGAGCAGTACTTC.

V usage is TRBV7-9 and J usage is TRBJ2-2; D is perhaps TRBD1 or TRBD2 (5 bases each). There are 14 residues in the CDR3. Germline V CDR1 and CDR2: SEHNR, FQNEAQ (reference sequence). Deletions cut 1 base from V and 6 bases from J, with 9 bases between. The CDR3 sequence is CASSLVRDAGELFF. The DNA of the CDR3 is TGTGCCAGCAGCTTAGTTAGGGACGCCGGGGAGCTGTTTTTT. The whole variable domain, filled in from reference TRBV7-9 and TRBJ2-2, reads DTGVSQNPRHKITKRGQNVTFRCDPISEHNRLYWYRQTLGQGPEFLTYFQNEAQLEKSRLLSDRFSAERPKGSFSTLEIQRTEQGDSAMYLCASSLVRDAGELFFGEGSRLTVL.

The chain carries TRBV29-1 and TRBJ2-7, with TRBD2 matching over 7 bases. J was trimmed by 0 bases and V by 4 bases; bases with no gene match: 6. The CDR3 totals 14 residues. The germline CDR1 and CDR2 sequences are SQVTM and ANQGSEA. DNA for the CDR3: TGCAGCGTTGTGGGCGGGGGTAGCTCCTACGAGCAGTACTTC. This gives the protein CSVVGGGSSYEQYF.